The T cell receptor beta chain under discussion was sequenced for a study of cytomegalovirus exposure and HLA in healthy donors (dated by TCRdb to about 2017). Describing the broader study: An earlier analysis of roughly 500 of the donors reported approximately 290 Gb of sequence data and some 120 million unique TCR beta sequences from approximately 180 million T cells. An early release covering roughly 600 HLA-typed donors comprised 300 to 350 gigabases of sequencing data and around 85 million unique TCR sequences. Among the roughly 400 genotyped donors, 75% to 90% belonged to the genetic ancestry cluster associated with self-reported Caucasian donors. The study aimed to test whether signatures of past pathogen exposure could be identified by cataloging public T cell receptors. Using immunosequencing, the study profiled T cell repertoires from about 650 subjects and related those repertoires to cytomegalovirus serostatus. In addition to the first cohort of 666 subjects, a separate validation cohort of 120 different subjects was used. To predict cytomegalovirus infection status, the study brought together high-throughput TCR immunosequencing, statistical association of individual TCRs with disease status, and machine learning. A later analysis re-examined previously published TCR beta repertoires from just over 650 donors and added high-resolution HLA genotyping to investigate patterns of TCR occurrence. The later analysis used no new phenotypic data to find candidate immune exposures, relying instead on TCR beta sequences and their occurrence across donors. In an earlier analysis of 550 to 700 of the donors, high-throughput TCR beta sequencing was used to judge whether each TCR beta V gene segment behaved as functional or pseudogenic. Alongside the repertoire data, information on donor age, sex, ethnicity and CMV serostatus was compiled. In a later genetic analysis, genome-wide SNP genotypes for about 65% of the roughly 700 donors were used, and that subset was treated as a discovery cohort. All discovery cohort repertoires had been generated on a single sequencing platform. HLA typing covered class I and class II loci at four-digit resolution. Typing coverage differed by locus: A, B, C, DRB1 and DQB1 were typed in about 629-630 donors, DQA1 in 500 to 550, DPA1 in around 600, and DPB1 in 400 to 490. Four or five DR-DQ haplotypes were handled as single units for association and clustering, since linkage in the cohort was strong. Across some 400 genotyped donors of the cohort, an average of about 240,000 unique TCR beta nucleotide sequences per donor were sequenced, and about a sixth of those sequences were non-productive.

Library construction relied on the immunoSEQ multiplex PCR assay. For the multiplex PCR, a mixture combining 60 forward primers for TCR Vbeta segments and 13 reverse primers for TCR Jbeta segments was used. The CDR3 region of rearranged TCR beta genes was amplified from genomic DNA by a multiplex PCR assay. On the Illumina HiSeq System, the amplified TCR beta libraries were sequenced as 87-base-pair reads. The authors processed their data as follows. In a later analysis, roughly 80 million unique TCR beta chains were counted across the roughly 670 repertoires, and roughly 11 million of these chains were shared by at least two donors. A nearest-neighbor algorithm error-corrected the raw reads and collapsed the reads into unique sequences, merging closely related sequences to remove PCR and sequencing errors. V, D and J gene segments were assigned by aligning CDR3 sequences to IMGT reference sequences. For a sequence to be retained, a match of at least six nucleotides was required to both a V gene segment and a J gene segment. Rearrangements were called productive when the CDR3 lacked stop codons and stayed in frame with V and J; all others were non-productive. CDR3 was defined according to IMGT convention as the region running from the second conserved V-encoded cysteine to the conserved J-encoded phenylalanine. The earlier analysis of roughly 590 of the donors excluded any sequence lacking an unambiguous match to a single V gene segment. An earlier analysis of under 750 of the donors called V segments functional above 56.7% productive rearrangements and segregating when the between-donor standard deviation exceeded 5%. A statistical classification framework was developed to diagnose cytomegalovirus status using the catalog of TCR beta chain sequences. A later analysis assigned V and J genes by comparing TCR nucleotide sequences with IMGT/GENE-DB human TR gene sequences. The TCRdist pipeline was used in a later analysis to assign CDR3 sequences and most-parsimonious VDJ recombination scenarios. In a later analysis, every TCR beta chain was defined by the combination of its CDR3 amino acid sequence and its V-gene family, and reads without a unique V-gene family were dropped. As a way to deal with suspected cross-contamination and a sequencing artifact, a later analysis dropped nearly 600 nucleotide sequences that were highly shared and had low generation probability. In a later analysis, a clonal expansion index was calculated for each public chain from normalized within-repertoire ranks of inferred template counts. In a later analysis, generation probabilities were computed using a VDJ recombination model fitted to out-of-frame rearrangements, and the results were checked against IGoR. A later analysis scored TCR-TCR, TCR-HLA and TCR-CMV co-occurrence with hypergeometric tests, applying a repertoire-size bias correction to TCR pairs. A later analysis estimated false discovery rates by permuting HLA or CMV assignments 20 times. In a later analysis, co-occurring TCRs were grouped using DBSCAN, with TCRdist sequence similarity added in when clustering inside HLA-allele-positive subsets. For co-occurrence clustering, repertoires with fewer than 30,000 or more than 120,000 public chains were excluded, along with about five repertoires with anomalous nucleotide sharing. TCRdb obtained this table from immuneACCESS and retained in-frame rearrangements with V and J assigned. These tables miss some clones; where compared with another copy, unresolved V genes account for less than half of the shortfall, and the remainder is unexplained. D and trimming were read from the DNA, whereas the V and J calls and clone size are those reported in that table. This sample gives some 120,000 clones in total; about 73% of them show up just once. Jointly, the top ten make up 2% to 2.5% of the sample.

The cohort comprised more than 550 healthy bone marrow donors. At the time of sampling, every cohort member was nominally healthy, though immune exposures that went unrecorded were likely present. The donor was CMV seropositive and belonged to the group of about 290 seropositive cohort members. A peripheral blood sample was collected from each donor, and TCR beta sequencing was performed on peripheral blood mononuclear cells. The Qiagen DNeasy Blood Extraction Kit was used to extract genomic DNA from the blood cell samples. The junction shows trimming of 7 bases on V and 4 bases on J, plus 10 bases between the germline ends. Its CDR3 holds 12 amino acids, cysteine through phenylalanine. Only CDR3 DNA is held: 36 bases, read in frame from base 1. According to the germline V gene, CDR1 reads MDHEN and CDR2 reads SYDVKM. With regard to this clone: What this receptor recognizes is not known. Base qualities are not provided; no much larger clone lies one nucleotide away.

What the authors observed across the whole study: Because the 87-base-pair reads could not distinguish some IMGT-functional V segments, including TRBV6-2 and TRBV6-3, those segments were excluded. The presence/absence analyses assumed that sequencing depth was roughly uniform across donors, and that assumption may not be true. Because some donors lacked HLA typing at each locus, the association tests relied only on the typed subset. Correlated functional status among segregating V segments might be attributable to linkage disequilibrium, but an unknown experimental factor could not be ruled out. A later analysis reported that several top co-occurrence clusters appeared linked to parvovirus B19, influenza, CMV and Epstein-Barr virus. Across donors, most TCR sequences were observed very rarely, whereas some public TCRs were present in many individuals. This cohort had only TCR beta chains sequenced, and the lack of alpha or paired-chain data limited which features could be detected. In both the original and validation cohorts, the classifier was reported to diagnose cytomegalovirus status with high specificity and sensitivity. According to a later genetic analysis, donors in an Asian-associated ancestry cluster had fewer N-insertions in productive TCRs than the roughly 670-donor mean. A group of highly shared sequence variants was considered likely to be a technical artifact of the sequencing pipeline. A total of roughly 160 TCR beta chains were listed by the study as associated with cytomegalovirus. Most CMV-associated TCR beta chains appeared to be HLA-restricted in a later analysis, and the HLA associations seemed to be driven largely by CMV exposure. Strong co-occurrence of HLA alleles, especially DR and DQ, made assigning TCR associations to individual alleles difficult. A further reported finding was that TCR beta sequences accurately predicted the HLA-A and HLA-B alleles for most subjects in the first cohort. CMV serostatus was the only immune exposure information available for the cohort. Broadly in line with IMGT annotations, most TCR beta V segments showed up in productive rearrangements about 87% or about 30% of the time in an earlier analysis of 587 of the donors. The earlier analysis of 450 to 700 of the donors excluded 15 to 20 rarely observed V segments, including chromosome 9 orphons, because counts were too low. A later analysis found that TCR association rates varied across HLA loci, with DRB1 alleles showing the most associated TCRs and HLA-C alleles the fewest. In vitro tests confirmed that a few of the cytomegalovirus-associated TCR beta chains recognize cytomegalovirus antigens. According to the authors, the approach could potentially be generalized to other disease states and immunological phenotypes. At a false discovery rate of 0.05, a later analysis linked fewer than 20,000 TCR beta sequences to specific HLA alleles. An association between a missense DCLRE1C variant and V-gene and J-gene trimming of TCR beta chains was found in a later genetic analysis and replicated in an independent cohort. In a later analysis, HLA-associated TCR beta chains were found to be more clonally expanded and to have lower generation probabilities than equally common non-associated chains.

The specimen sequenced was PBMCs. The V and J segments used are TRBV28 and TRBJ1-2; the D region possibly corresponds to TRBD1 (5 bases align). The receptor was isolated from a woman in her 40s in good health and CMV-seropositive. Read as DNA, the sequence is TGTGCCAGCAATCGGGGGAGCTATGGCTACACCTTC. This codes for CASNRGSYGYTF.